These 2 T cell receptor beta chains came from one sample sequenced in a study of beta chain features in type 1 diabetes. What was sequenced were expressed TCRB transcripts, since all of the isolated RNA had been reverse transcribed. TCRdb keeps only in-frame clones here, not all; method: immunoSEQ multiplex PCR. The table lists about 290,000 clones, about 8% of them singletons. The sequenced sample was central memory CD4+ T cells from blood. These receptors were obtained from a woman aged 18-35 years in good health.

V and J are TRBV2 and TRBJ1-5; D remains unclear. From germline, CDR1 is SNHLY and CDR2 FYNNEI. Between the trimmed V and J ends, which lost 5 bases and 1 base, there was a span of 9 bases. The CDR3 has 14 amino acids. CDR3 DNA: TGTGCCAGCAGTACAGACTTCAGCAATCAGCCCCAGCATTTT. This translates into CASSTDFSNQPQHF.

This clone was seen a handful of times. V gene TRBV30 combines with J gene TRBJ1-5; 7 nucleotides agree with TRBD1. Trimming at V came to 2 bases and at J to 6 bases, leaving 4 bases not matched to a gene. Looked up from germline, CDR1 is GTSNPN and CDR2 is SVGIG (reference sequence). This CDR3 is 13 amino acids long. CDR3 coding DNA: TGTGCCTGGAGTCTGACAGGGACTCAGCCCCAGCATTTT. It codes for CAWSLTGTQPQHF.